Below, 26 T cell receptor beta chains from the same sample are listed, as sequenced in a study of spatial heterogeneity in lung cancer. TCRdb recomputed calls from the 5' RACE reads with MiXCR, one row per CDR3 protein. This sample has over 90,000 distinct CDR3 sequences; over 8.5% occur once, and the top ten carry 6.9%. Time point described: sample taken at primary tumor resection. Unsorted whole RNA from tumor, nontumor lung or frozen PBMC underwent sequencing. The sample here was PBMCs, taken at surgery. The origin of the receptors is a male donor with early-stage non-small cell lung cancer.

The chain recombines TRBV28 with TRBJ1-2; TRBD1 might be the D (6 bases). Between the trimmed V and J ends, which lost 6 bases and 8 bases, there was a span of 13 bases. From germline, CDR1 is MDHEN and CDR2 SYDVKM. This CDR3 comprises 12 residues. The chain's CDR3 is CASRPTGRGYTF. The CDR3, as DNA: TGTGCCAGCAGACCAACAGGGCGAGGCTACACCTTC.

This clonotype was counted ten times or more. The rearrangement joins TRBV19 to TRBJ2-2; 10 nucleotides line up with TRBD2. The CDR3 covers 20 residues. The V gene's germline CDR1 is LNHDA and CDR2 SQIVND (reference sequence). The V and J ends lost 7 bases and 4 bases, in that order; junction bases with no gene match: 21. The CDR3 DNA follows: TGTGCCAGTAAGGGGTTCGGCGGAACAGCGGGAGGGCCCGGCACCGGGGAGCTGTTTTTT. Its translation: CASKGFGGTAGGPGTGELFF.

This clonotype was counted many times. The chain uses TRBV10-3 and TRBJ1-1; D gene ambiguous. The V end was cut by 4 bases, the J end by 1 base, with 7 bases between. The CDR3 runs to 13 residues. Per the germline V gene, CDR1 is ENHRY and CDR2 is SYGVKD. CDR3 in amino acids: CAISVAPNTEAFF. CDR3 bases: TGTGCCATCAGTGTGGCACCGAACACTGAAGCTTTCTTT.

This clonotype showed up just a few times. V usage is TRBV6-2 or TRBV6-3 and J usage is TRBJ2-1, with D unresolved. CDR3 length: 15 residues. Trimming removed 7 bases at V and 0 bases at J, with 13 bases between. From germline, CDR1 is MNHEY and CDR2 SVGEGT. In nucleotides, the CDR3 is TGTGCCAGCACAAGGCTGAAGAGCTCCTACAATGAGCAGTTCTTC. It yields the protein CASTRLKSSYNEQFF.

This clonotype was detected only a few times. J is TRBJ2-1 and V is TRBV9, with TRBD1 matching 8 bases. The V gene end was trimmed by 4 bases and the J gene end by 4 bases; junction bases not matched to a gene: 7. CDR3 length equals 15 residues. Per germline, CDR1 SGDLS and CDR2 YYNGEE. This CDR3 is CASSPRTGHYNEQFF. Written as DNA, the CDR3 is TGTGCCAGCAGCCCACGGACAGGGCATTACAATGAGCAGTTCTTC.

The sample holds a few counts of this clonotype. This sequence joins TRBV4-3 and TRBJ2-7; 8 nucleotides line up with TRBD2. V lost 0 bases, J lost 2 bases, and 6 bases stayed unmatched. Germline-derived CDR1 and CDR2 are LGHNA and YSLEER. The CDR3 contains 16 residues. As DNA, the CDR3 is TGCGCCAGCAGCCAAGATTTCGGGGGGGTGACCTACGAGCAGTACTTC. Its translation is CASSQDFGGVTYEQYF.

This clonotype has more than one count but fewer than ten. The chain carries TRBV9 and TRBJ1-1; D not resolved. The CDR3 extends over 12 amino acids. Germline values: CDR1 SGDLS, CDR2 YYNGEE. The germline V and J ends were trimmed by 4 bases and 7 bases, with 11 bases remaining between them. The CDR3 DNA follows: TGTGCCAGCAGCCCAAACCGATATGAAGCTTTCTTT. Translated, it gives CASSPNRYEAFF.

The rearrangement joins TRBV2 to TRBJ2-6; D gene ambiguous. CDR1 and CDR2 from the germline V gene are SNHLY and FYNNEI. CDR3 length: 15 residues. V lost 2 bases to trimming and J lost 2 bases, with 7 bases between them. The CDR3 reads CASSEYGTGANVLTF. As DNA, the CDR3 is TGTGCCAGCAGTGAATATGGGACTGGGGCCAACGTCCTGACTTTC.

This clonotype was picked up many times. This chain joins TRBV27 and TRBJ2-5; D unresolved. CDR3 length equals 14 residues. The germline V and J ends were trimmed by 7 bases and 0 bases, with 12 bases remaining between them. Germline CDR1 MNHEY, CDR2 SMNVEV (reference sequence). The CDR3 coding sequence is TGTGCCAGCAAGGCCTACGCGTACCAAGAGACCCAGTACTTC. It yields the protein CASKAYAYQETQYF.

This clonotype was seen a few times. This chain connects TRBV6-1 to TRBJ2-2; D is unclear. Trimming removed 7 bases at V and 7 bases at J, with 13 bases between. The CDR3 totals 13 residues. Germline CDR1 is MNHNS and CDR2 is SASEGT. The CDR3 nucleotides are TGTGCCAGCAACCTAGGCTCGGGCGGGGAGCTGTTTTTT. This encodes CASNLGSGGELFF.

This clonotype occurred many times. V usage is TRBV7-3 and J usage is TRBJ1-2, with unresolved D. Germline V gene lookup returns CDR1 SGHTA and CDR2 FQGTGA. The CDR3 runs 14 residues. V was trimmed by 5 bases and J by 4 bases, leaving 14 bases between them. The CDR3 spells CASSPSGSRYGYTF. In nucleotides, the CDR3 is TGTGCCAGCAGCCCTTCGGGCAGCCGCTATGGCTACACCTTC.

This clonotype occurred many times. The rearrangement links TRBV2 to TRBJ1-3; maybe TRBD1 (5 bases). CDR1 and CDR2 from the germline V gene are SNHLY and FYNNEI. CDR3 length: 14 residues. The ends were cut back, 7 bases at V and 2 bases at J, with 12 bases in the middle. The CDR3 reads CASTPAGAGNTIYF. CDR3 bases: TGTGCCAGCACCCCGGCGGGGGCTGGAAACACCATATATTTT.

The table lists this clonotype with a few counts. The genes are TRBV29-1 and TRBJ2-7; D is possibly TRBD1 or TRBD2 (5 bases each). Trimming removed 3 bases from V and 4 bases from J, with 13 bases in between. Germline V CDR1 and CDR2: SQVTM, ANQGSEA. This CDR3 comprises 13 residues. CDR3 loop: CSVDARGRYEQYF. DNA of the CDR3: TGCAGCGTTGATGCCCGGGGCCGATACGAGCAGTACTTC.

This clonotype appeared a few times. The V call is TRBV6-2 or TRBV6-3, the J call TRBJ1-1, with D possibly being TRBD1 (6 bases). The CDR3 loop spans 16 amino acids. Germline loops: CDR1 MNHEY, CDR2 SVGEGT. V shed 2 bases and J shed 2 bases, with 15 bases lying between them. CDR3 in DNA: TGTGCCAGCAGTTACCCCGCGGGGGCGGCTAACACTGAAGCTTTCTTT. This sequence encodes CASSYPAGAANTEAFF.

The J gene is TRBJ2-5, the V gene TRBV29-1, with D perhaps matching TRBD1 or TRBD2 (6 bases each). V was pared by 8 bases and J by 5 bases, with 15 bases between. The CDR3 length is 12 residues. CDR1 is SQVTM and CDR2 is ANQGSEA in the germline V gene. The CDR3 sequence is CSWVGGAETQYF. DNA of the CDR3: TGCAGCTGGGTGGGGGGCGCGGAGACCCAGTACTTC.

This clonotype was detected ten times or more. The J gene is TRBJ2-1, the V gene TRBV21-1. TRBV21-1 corresponds to a pseudogene. This CDR3 is built from 10 residues. CDR3 loop: CASSNNEQFF. The CDR3 DNA reads TGTGCCAGCAGTAACAATGAGCAGTTCTTC.

This clonotype was recorded many times. The chain joins TRBV28 to TRBJ2-7; TRBD2 aligns across 13 bases. This CDR3 region has 15 residues. The V gene end was trimmed by 6 bases and the J gene end by 5 bases; junction bases not matched to a gene: 7. Germline CDR1 MDHEN, CDR2 SYDVKM. The CDR3 region has the DNA TGTGCCAGCAGGCTGACTAGCGGGAGGATGGACGAGCAGTACTTC. Translation gives CASRLTSGRMDEQYF.

The chain joins TRBV6-5 to TRBJ1-5; maybe TRBD1 (6 bases). Trimming left V 7 bases short and J 7 bases short, with 17 bases between. Germline lookup yields CDR1 MNHEY and CDR2 SVGAGI. This CDR3 is built from 14 residues. CDR3 sequence: CASTRGGPGQPQHF. The CDR3 DNA is TGTGCCAGCACCCGGGGGGGCCCAGGGCAGCCCCAGCATTTT.

This clonotype showed up many times. V gene TRBV19 combines with J gene TRBJ2-1; TRBD2 might be the D (6 bases). Germline V gene data show CDR1 as LNHDA and CDR2 as SQIVND (reference sequence). Trimming pared 2 bases from V and 6 bases from J, leaving 11 bases between. This CDR3 is 14 amino acids long. The CDR3, as DNA: TGTGCCAGTAGTATACGGGGGATACGCAATGAGCAGTTCTTC. Protein product: CASSIRGIRNEQFF.

This clonotype was picked up many times. The chain joins TRBV7-6 to TRBJ2-3; D perhaps matches TRBD2 (5 bases). The CDR3 length is 14 residues. The germline V gene has CDR1 SGHVS and CDR2 FNYEAQ. The V gene lost 2 bases and the J gene lost 1 base, with 7 bases spanning the gap. The CDR3, as DNA: TGTGCCAGCAGCTTATCGAGGGGCACAGATACGCAGTATTTT. Its protein product is CASSLSRGTDTQYF.

This clonotype was recorded a few times. The rearrangement uses TRBV5-4 and TRBJ2-7; 8 bases agree with TRBD2. V lost 5 bases and J lost 4; bases outside the gene matches: 11. CDR3 size: 15 residues. Germline CDR1 SGHNT, CDR2 YYREEE (reference sequence). The CDR3, as DNA: TGTGCCAGCAGACCAGCGGGGGCGAGCGGATACGAGCAGTACTTC. This translates into CASRPAGASGYEQYF. Based on the CDR3 plus reference TRBV5-4 and TRBJ2-7, the full variable domain is ETGVTQSPTHLIKTRGQQVTLRCSSQSGHNTVSWYQQALGQGPQFIFQYYREEENGRGNFPPRFSGLQFPNYSSELNVNALELDDSALYLCASRPAGASGYEQYFGPGTRLTVT.

Only a few counts were recorded for this clonotype. The chain recombines TRBV7-2 with TRBJ1-5; perhaps TRBD1 as D (5 bases). The CDR3 consists of 15 residues. The V and J ends lost 1 base and 0 bases respectively, with 7 bases between them. The V gene's germline CDR1 is SGHTA and CDR2 FQGNSA. The CDR3 spells CASSLDGHSNQPQHF. Here the CDR3 DNA reads TGTGCCAGCAGCTTAGACGGACATAGCAATCAGCCCCAGCATTTT.

This rearrangement joins TRBV6-2 or TRBV6-3 to TRBJ2-7; D unclear. V was clipped by 2 bases and J by 2 bases, with 7 bases between them. The CDR3 is 13 residues long. CDR1 and CDR2 (germline): MNHEY, SVGEGT. In nucleotides, the CDR3 is TGTGCCAGCAGTTACGAACCACCCTACGAGCAGTACTTC. It translates to CASSYEPPYEQYF.

This clonotype was seen repeatedly, ten times or more. The gene calls are TRBV6-5 and TRBJ2-5; 9 positions agree with TRBD1. Unmatched junction bases numbered 10, after V lost 0 bases and J lost 5 bases. CDR3 size: 17 residues. CDR1 and CDR2 (germline): MNHEY, SVGAGI. The CDR3 DNA is TGTGCCAGCAGTTACTCCATTCGGACAGGGGTTGAGGAGACCCAGTACTTC. Translated: CASSYSIRTGVEETQYF.

This clonotype was picked up a small number of times. This rearrangement joins TRBV5-1 to TRBJ2-7, with 8 positions matching TRBD1. V gave up 0 bases and J gave up 6 bases; unmatched junction bases: 5. The CDR3 totals 14 residues. Germline V lookup: CDR1 SGHRS, CDR2 YFSETQ. CDR3 nucleotides: TGCGCCAGCAGCTTGGGGACAGGGAGTGTCGAGCAGTACTTC. Translated, it gives CASSLGTGSVEQYF.

This clonotype was detected only a few times. V and J are TRBV4-3 and TRBJ2-5, with 10 bases aligning to TRBD2. The V segment lost 2 bases and the J segment 1 base; nucleotides outside the gene matches: 4. CDR1 and CDR2 (germline): LGHNA, YSLEER. CDR3 size: 16 residues. The CDR3: CASSQLAGVFQETQYF. CDR3 sequence (DNA): TGCGCCAGCAGCCAACTAGCGGGGGTATTCCAAGAGACCCAGTACTTC.